Listed below are T cell receptor beta chains from one sample, sequenced in a study of CD8+CD57+ T cells in acquired aplastic anemia. TCRdb redid the calling of the reads with MiXCR, one entry per CDR3 protein. Of some 190,000 distinct CDR3 sequences listed, about 47% are singletons. Input material: sorted CD4+, CD8+, or CD8+CD57+ T cells (not recorded which) from PBMCs. The source is a human donor in good health. Each CDR3 is given with its conserved first and last residue. The D gene is left open where the match is weak.

CDR3 protein	CDR3 length	V gene	J gene	D gene
CASSLDRGGGGFF	13	TRBV7-8	TRBJ1-1	NA
CSAGTPEGYEQYF	13	TRBV20-1	TRBJ2-7	NA
CASIPGLGTEAFF	13	TRBV19	TRBJ1-1	NA
CASSQDKWDEKLFF	14	TRBV7-6	TRBJ1-4	NA
CSARPTGANSPLHF	14	TRBV20-1	TRBJ1-6	TRBD1
CASSTGALETQYF	13	TRBV19	TRBJ2-5	NA
CASSESYTTGSLDSGYTF	18	TRBV6-1	TRBJ1-2	TRBD1
CATSDSATMGLGEETQYF	18	TRBV24-1	TRBJ2-5	NA
CSASEPGLINTEAFF	15	TRBV20-1	TRBJ1-1	NA
CASSPPHEQYF	11	TRBV2	TRBJ2-7	NA
CASSIDRAGGELFF	14	TRBV19	TRBJ2-2	NA
CASSTRQATYEQYF	14	TRBV6-1	TRBJ2-7	NA
CASSGTSSGYTF	12	TRBV25-1	TRBJ1-2	NA
CATSVPGQLFGKLFF	15	TRBV24-1	TRBJ2-2	TRBD1
CASSPRTGSSYEQYF	15	TRBV18	TRBJ2-7	TRBD1
CSARGGSPNEKLFF	14	TRBV20-1	TRBJ1-4	NA
CATSEGYNSPLHF	13	TRBV15	TRBJ1-6	NA
CASSSSHGSIYEQYF	15	TRBV11-2	TRBJ2-7	NA
CATSRVGGSGELFF	14	TRBV15	TRBJ2-2	NA
CASSLGRLNEKLFF	14	TRBV5-1	TRBJ1-4	NA
CASSLTGTQYF	11	TRBV5-6	TRBJ2-3	NA
CASSEALQGYEQYF	14	TRBV10-3	TRBJ2-7	NA